This passage covers 14 T cell receptor beta chains from one sample sequenced in a study of OX40 agonist ivuxolimab in advanced cancers. Library creation used the immunoSEQ multiplex PCR assay. TCRdb took this table from immuneACCESS and kept in-frame rearrangements with V and J called. Such tables lack part of the clones; where checked against another copy, unresolved V genes explain under half of the gap, and the rest is unexplained. The sample table lists 80,000 to 100,000 clones, 70% to 90% of them with a count of one. The top ten clones comprise around 5.5% of the sample. Material: CD4+ or CD8+ T cells sorted from blood, obtained in a trial of the OX40 agonist ivuxolimab. These receptors all stem from an adult with an advanced solid tumor such as melanoma, head and neck, liver or kidney cancer.

The sample holds one count of this clone. This chain joins TRBV7-9 and TRBJ2-3; 8 nucleotides agree with TRBD1. Germline V CDR1 and CDR2: SEHNR, FQNEAQ (reference sequence). After removal of 5 bases from V and 2 bases from J, the junction contained 3 bases not matched to a gene. CDR3 size: 14 residues. The CDR3 sequence: CASSLRGHTDTQYF. Written as DNA, the CDR3 is TGTGCCAGCAGCCTCAGGGGGCACACAGATACGCAGTATTTT.

This clone was detected once. The rearrangement links TRBV7-9 to TRBJ1-4; 7 bases match TRBD1. CDR1 is SEHNR and CDR2 is FQNEAQ in the germline V gene (reference sequence). The CDR3 has 16 residues. The V and J ends lost 6 bases and 4 bases, in that order; junction bases with no gene match: 11. The CDR3 DNA is TGTGCCAGCAGTAACTTGGGGGACAGTGTTAATGAAAAACTGTTTTTT. As protein: CASSNLGDSVNEKLFF.

CDR3 loop: CASSPQLTVNTEAFF. CDR3 sequence (DNA): TGTGCCAGCAGTCCCCAGCTCACCGTGAACACTGAAGCTTTCTTT. This chain uses TRBV2 with TRBJ1-1; no clear D gene. The germline V gene encodes CDR1 SNHLY and CDR2 FYNNEI. The V end lost 5 bases, the J end lost 0 bases, and 13 bases lay between the germline ends. The CDR3 extends over 15 amino acids.

This sequence joins TRBV19 and TRBJ2-3; TRBD1 is a possible D gene (6 bases). This CDR3 region has 16 residues. Germline V gives CDR1 LNHDA, CDR2 SQIVND (reference sequence). V was trimmed by 3 bases and J by 3 bases, leaving 16 bases between them. The CDR3 sequence is CASSMGFRGRTDTQYF. The CDR3, as DNA: TGTGCCAGTAGTATGGGTTTCAGGGGACGGACAGATACGCAGTATTTT.

This clone was seen once. The J gene is TRBJ2-1, the V gene TRBV11-3, with D unresolved. Germline CDR1 SGHNT, CDR2 YENEEA. This CDR3 has 14 amino acids. V was clipped by 2 bases and J by 9 bases, with 14 bases between them. This CDR3 reads CASSLSHTLGEQFF. CDR3 DNA sequence: TGTGCCAGCAGCTTAAGTCACACACTGGGTGAGCAGTTCTTC.

This clone was detected once. The chain is built from TRBV18 and TRBJ2-3, with D unclear. The germline CDR1 and CDR2 sequences are KGHSH and LQKENI. V was clipped by 3 bases and J by 3 bases, with 10 bases between them. The CDR3 runs to 14 residues. The CDR3 bases are TGTGCCAGCTCACCCCAGGCAGGAACAGATACGCAGTATTTT. This translates into CASSPQAGTDTQYF.

The V and J genes are TRBV7-2 and TRBJ2-2; the D gene is possibly TRBD2 (5 bases). From germline, CDR1 is SGHTA and CDR2 FQGNSA. The CDR3 consists of 16 residues. V shed 0 bases and J shed 6 bases, with 14 bases lying between them. The CDR3 DNA reads TGTGCCAGCAGCTTAGCGGGAGCCCCCCTGGCCGGGGAGCTGTTTTTT. As protein: CASSLAGAPLAGELFF.

This rearrangement joins TRBV7-2 to TRBJ1-1; possibly TRBD1 for D (6 bases). The CDR3 has 12 residues. Germline loops: CDR1 SGHTA, CDR2 FQGNSA. V was clipped by 2 bases and J by 8 bases, with 9 bases between them. CDR3 nucleotides: TGTGCCAGCAGCTTACAGGGGATGGAAGCTTTCTTT. This gives the protein CASSLQGMEAFF. Drawing the rest from reference TRBV7-2 and TRBJ1-1, the complete variable domain is GAGVSQSPSNKVTEKGKDVELRCDPISGHTALYWYRQSLGQGLEFLIYFQGNSAPDKSGLPSDRFSAERTGGSVSTLTIQRTQQEDSAVYLCASSLQGMEAFFGQGTRLTVV.

V gene TRBV7-9 combines with J gene TRBJ1-5; 10 bases align to TRBD1. The CDR3 length is 15 residues. Germline CDR1 reads SEHNR; CDR2 reads FQNEAQ (reference sequence). V lost 5 bases, J lost 7 bases, and 8 bases stayed unmatched. Here the CDR3 reads CASSGRDRGGQPQHF. The DNA for the CDR3 is TGTGCCAGCAGCGGTCGGGACAGGGGTGGCCAGCCCCAGCATTTT.

The chain employs TRBV2 and TRBJ2-5; TRBD2 aligns across 9 bases. CDR3 length equals 17 residues. The germline V gene has CDR1 SNHLY and CDR2 FYNNEI. With 6 bases clipped from V and 3 bases from J, the junction kept 14 bases outside the gene matches. CDR3 protein: CASRAPASGVAEETQYF. The CDR3 coding sequence is TGTGCCAGCAGGGCTCCGGCTAGCGGGGTCGCCGAAGAGACCCAGTACTTC.

V is TRBV30 and J is TRBJ2-3; a possible D gene is TRBD1 (5 bases). Germline loops: CDR1 GTSNPN, CDR2 SVGIG (reference sequence). Trimming stripped 3 bases from V and 3 bases from J, with 7 bases between. CDR3 length: 12 amino acids. In DNA form, the CDR3 reads TGTGCCTGGAGCACAGGTACAGATACGCAGTATTTT. This encodes CAWSTGTDTQYF.

The rearrangement links TRBV5-1 to TRBJ2-7; D unresolved. The V gene's germline CDR1 is SGHRS and CDR2 YFSETQ. Trimming pared 0 bases from V and 2 bases from J, leaving 9 bases between. The CDR3 spans 14 residues. CDR3 sequence reads: CASSLDIGPYEQYF. CDR3 coding DNA: TGCGCCAGCAGCTTGGACATTGGCCCCTACGAGCAGTACTTC.

This clone was counted only a few times. The V call is TRBV7-3, the J call TRBJ1-1, with D tentatively TRBD1 (5 bases). Germline assignment: CDR1 SGHTA and CDR2 FQGTGA. V lost 4 bases and J lost 4, with 13 bases in between. The CDR3 is made up of 14 amino acids. In DNA form, the CDR3 reads TGTGCCAGCAGCTCTCAGGGCGGGGGCACTGAAGCTTTCTTT. Its protein is CASSSQGGGTEAFF. Variable domain in full (rest from reference TRBV7-3 and TRBJ1-1): GAGVSQTPSNKVTEKGKYVELRCDPISGHTALYWYRQSLGQGPEFLIYFQGTGAADDSGLPNDRFFAVRPEGSVSTLKIQRTERGDSAVYLCASSSQGGGTEAFFGQGTRLTVV.

The chain links TRBV6-5 to TRBJ1-1, with 7 nucleotides matching TRBD1. V dropped 1 base and J dropped 1; count of bases not matched to a gene: 3. The CDR3 sequence is 15 residues long. In germline, CDR1 is MNHEY, CDR2 SVGAGI. As DNA, the CDR3 is TGTGCCAGCAGTTACTGGTCAGGGGGGAACACTGAAGCTTTCTTT. Encoded protein: CASSYWSGGNTEAFF.